Presented here are 16 T cell receptor beta chains from one specimen sequenced in a study of shared clonotypes between healthy human individuals. Cells designated naive CD8 were CD45RO-negative and were positively selected for CCR7, with terminally differentiated effector memory CD45RA+ cells excluded. The method was immunoSEQ multiplex PCR; TCRdb's version includes in-frame clones alone and lacks a portion of them. Among approximately 2,200,000 clones listed, approximately 94% were seen once. Sample: naive CD8+ T cells from PBMCs. These TCRs come from a man between 18 and 29 years old in good health. Some clones in this sample may be carry-over from other donors' samples.

This clone came up once. The chain combines TRBV7-2 with TRBJ1-3; TRBD1 is a possible D gene (5 bases). Trimming cost V 3 bases and J 4 bases, with 16 bases left between them. CDR1 and CDR2 (germline): SGHTA, FQGNSA. The length of the CDR3 is 16 residues. The CDR3 protein is CASSFLGEGLGNTIYF. The CDR3 DNA reads as TGTGCCAGCAGCTTCCTTGGGGAGGGGCTAGGAAACACCATATATTTT.

As regards this clone: This sample includes further DNA sequences coding for the same CDR3. V is TRBV5-4 and J is TRBJ2-7; TRBD2 matches at 14 bases. The germline V gene has CDR1 SGHNT and CDR2 YYREEE (reference sequence). The V and J ends lost 5 bases and 4 bases, in that order; junction bases with no gene match: 5. This CDR3 contains 15 residues. CDR3 region: CASSSGTSGRYEQYF. CDR3 coding DNA: TGTGCCAGCAGTTCCGGGACTAGCGGGAGATACGAGCAGTACTTC.

The chain couples TRBV9 to TRBJ2-7, with D maybe TRBD2 (6 bases). The V end was cut by 0 bases, the J end by 4 bases, with 8 bases between. The CDR3 spans 13 residues. Per germline, CDR1 SGDLS and CDR2 YYNGEE. In DNA form, the CDR3 reads TGTGCCAGCAGCGTAGAGGAGGGGTACGAGCAGTACTTC. It encodes CASSVEEGYEQYF. The complete variable domain, with remaining parts taken from reference TRBV9 and TRBJ2-7, reads DSGVTQTPKHLITATGQRVTLRCSPRSGDLSVYWYQQSLDQGLQFLIQYYNGEERAKGNILERFSAQQFPDLHSELNLSSLELGDSALYFCASSVEEGYEQYFGPGTRLTVT.

The J gene is TRBJ2-7, the V gene TRBV27, with D unresolved. Trimming took off 4 bases at V and 0 bases at J, with 16 bases between the two ends. The germline gives CDR1 MNHEY, CDR2 SMNVEV (reference sequence). The CDR3 is 16 amino acids. This CDR3 is CASSSSGGSHSYEQYF. In DNA, the CDR3 is TGTGCCAGCAGTTCTTCAGGTGGGTCCCACTCCTACGAGCAGTACTTC.

This chain links TRBV9 with TRBJ1-2; no clear D. V dropped 0 bases and J dropped 2 bases, with 14 bases sitting between them. The germline V gene encodes CDR1 SGDLS and CDR2 YYNGEE. CDR3 length: 16 amino acids. This chain's CDR3 is CASSVAGEWKNYGYTF. In nucleotides, the CDR3 is TGTGCCAGCAGCGTAGCTGGGGAGTGGAAGAACTATGGCTACACCTTC.

This clone was seen just once. The chain has TRBV11-3 and TRBJ2-7, with 9 positions matching TRBD1. The length of the CDR3 is 13 residues. V was clipped by 9 bases and J by 5 bases; unmatched bases: 8. CDR1 and CDR2 from the germline V gene are SGHNT and YENEEA. The CDR3 sequence is CASSSRQGDEQYF. The CDR3 coding sequence is TGTGCCAGTTCCTCTAGACAGGGGGACGAGCAGTACTTC. The full variable domain, in which reference TRBV11-3 and TRBJ2-7 provide the parts outside the CDR3, is EAGVVQSPRYKIIEKKQPVAFWCNPISGHNTLYWYLQNLGQGPELLIRYENEEAVDDSQLPKDRFSAERLKGVDSTLKIQPAELGDSAVYLCASSSRQGDEQYFGPGTRLTVT.

This chain joins TRBV9 and TRBJ2-1, with D maybe TRBD1 (5 bases). This CDR3 is 15 amino acids long. Germline values: CDR1 SGDLS, CDR2 YYNGEE. Trimming shortened V by 0 bases and J by 8 bases, and 15 bases separated the two germline ends. CDR3 nucleotide sequence: TGTGCCAGCAGCGTAGCTTATCAGGGTAACGATGAGCAGTTCTTC. Translated: CASSVAYQGNDEQFF.

The chain carries TRBV13 and TRBJ2-7, with 7 bases lining up with TRBD2. The junction had 17 bases not matched to a gene; V was cut back by 5 bases and J by 1 base. Per the germline V gene, CDR1 is PRHDT and CDR2 is FYEKMQ (reference sequence). The CDR3 totals 18 residues. CDR3 loop: CASSGSGPSGSPSYEQYF. CDR3 bases: TGTGCCAGCAGCGGTTCAGGGCCTAGCGGATCACCTTCCTACGAGCAGTACTTC. The full variable domain, completed using reference TRBV13 and TRBJ2-7, is AAGVIQSPRHLIKEKRETATLKCYPIPRHDTVYWYQQGPGQDPQFLISFYEKMQSDKGSIPDRFSAQQFSDYHSELNMSSLELGDSALYFCASSGSGPSGSPSYEQYFGPGTRLTVT.

V and J are TRBV27 and TRBJ2-1, with 8 bases fitting TRBD2. This CDR3 region has 16 residues. Trimming cost V 5 bases and J 2 bases; bases outside gene matches: 8. Germline V gene lookup returns CDR1 MNHEY and CDR2 SMNVEV (reference sequence). The CDR3 loop reads CASSLPGGSPYNEQFF. CDR3 in DNA: TGTGCCAGCAGTCTACCGGGGGGGTCCCCCTACAATGAGCAGTTCTTC.

J is TRBJ1-2 and V is TRBV4-1; 8 bases align to TRBD1. The CDR3 length is 14 residues. Trimming took 4 bases from V and 6 from J; bases not matched to a gene: 7. Per germline, CDR1 MGHRA and CDR2 YSYEKL. The CDR3 region has the DNA TGCGCCAGCAGCCCAGTAGACAGGGGTGATGGCTACACCTTC. This encodes CASSPVDRGDGYTF.

This clone is a singleton in its sample. The chain recombines TRBV27 with TRBJ2-7; maybe TRBD1 (5 bases). The germline V and J ends were trimmed by 0 bases and 0 bases, with 12 bases remaining between them. This CDR3 is 16 amino acids long. Germline CDR1 reads MNHEY; CDR2 reads SMNVEV (reference sequence). The CDR3 sequence: CASSLSGGAHSYEQYF. The CDR3 nucleotides read TGTGCCAGCAGTTTATCGGGTGGGGCCCACTCCTACGAGCAGTACTTC.

This chain joins TRBV28 and TRBJ2-7, with TRBD2 as a possible D gene (6 bases). V was clipped by 4 bases and J by 1 base, with 20 bases between them. CDR1 and CDR2 from the germline V gene are MDHEN and SYDVKM. CDR3 length: 17 amino acids. The CDR3 protein is CASSYRAERAFSYEQYF. The CDR3 DNA follows: TGTGCCAGCAGTTACCGAGCGGAGCGGGCCTTTTCCTACGAGCAGTACTTC. Full variable domain (outside the CDR3, taken from reference TRBV28 and TRBJ2-7): DVKVTQSSRYLVKRTGEKVFLECVQDMDHENMFWYRQDPGLGLRLIYFSYDVKMKEKGDIPEGYSVSREKKERFSLILESASTNQTSMYLCASSYRAERAFSYEQYFGPGTRLTVT.

The DNA for the CDR3 is TGTGCCAGCAGCTCGGAAAGTTCGATGAACACTGAAGCTTTCTTT. Translating gives CASSSESSMNTEAFF. This chain joins TRBV13 and TRBJ1-1; D is undetermined. CDR1 is PRHDT and CDR2 is FYEKMQ in the germline V gene (reference sequence). The V end was cut by 4 bases, the J end by 0 bases, with 12 bases between. This CDR3 has 15 amino acids.

The gene calls are TRBV30 and TRBJ2-3, with D possibly being TRBD2 (5 bases). Germline assignment: CDR1 GTSNPN and CDR2 SVGIG (reference sequence). V gave up 0 bases and J gave up 4 bases, with 5 bases separating them. This CDR3 spans 12 amino acids. CDR3 in DNA: TGTGCCTGGAGTGTCGGGGCAGATACGCAGTATTTT. It encodes CAWSVGADTQYF.

The V call is TRBV10-3, the J call TRBJ2-1, with D unclear. This CDR3 is 12 amino acids long. The V end was cut by 3 bases, the J end by 8 bases, with 8 bases between. The germline V gene has CDR1 ENHRY and CDR2 SYGVKD. The CDR3 reads CAISDEFDEQFF. The CDR3 nucleotides are TGTGCCATCAGTGACGAGTTTGATGAGCAGTTCTTC.

The V gene is TRBV5-1, the J gene TRBJ2-7; TRBD2 agrees at 9 bases. Germline values: CDR1 SGHRS, CDR2 YFSETQ. CDR3 length: 15 residues. Trimming at V came to 4 bases and at J to 5 bases, leaving 10 bases not matched to a gene. Here the CDR3 reads CASSGRREGLDEQYF. The CDR3, as DNA: TGCGCCAGCAGCGGGCGGCGGGAGGGCCTCGACGAGCAGTACTTC.